The entry below describes one TCR beta chain. As yet, its antigen is unknown. The sample is drawn from a study of neurological immune-mediated disorders. The yield of each sequencing run was over 190 million TCR-beta sequences from 15-18 subjects. TCRdb passed the 5' RACE reads through MiXCR, listing each CDR3 protein once. The table shows some 30,000 distinct CDR3 sequences, with under 6.5% occurring only once. Blood bank volunteers in Maryland, USA, served as healthy controls. Fewer than 1.2 million sorted CD4+ or CD8+ T cells made each library. General study results and limits: While HTLV-1-associated myelopathy showed the greatest TCR clonal expansion, multiple sclerosis showed the least, falling below healthy controls.

The CDR3 totals 14 residues. Germline V CDR1 and CDR2: SGHTA, FQGNSA. Trimming took off 5 bases at V and 1 base at J, with 9 bases between the two ends. The sequencing input was CD4+ T cells from blood. This rearrangement joins TRBV7-2 to TRBJ1-5; D unresolved. The source is a woman in her forties or fifties in good health. The CDR3 nucleotides read TGTGCCAGCAGCCGGACGGGGAGCAATCAGCCCCAGCATTTT. Translation gives CASSRTGSNQPQHF.